This entry lists 5 T cell receptor beta chains sequenced from one sample in a study of Ad26.COV2.S vaccination and SARS-CoV-2 variants (dated by TCRdb to 2020 to 2022). The library was obtained by the immunoSEQ multiplex PCR assay. TCRdb carries this immuneACCESS record with in-frame sequences only. Its versions omit some clonotypes, under half of them owing to an unresolved V gene in the studies checked, with the rest unexplained. The sample table records fewer than 600,000 clones; about 89% of these occur just once. Of the sample, around 1.8% is held by the ten largest clones. The treatment or condition label, read with the paper, signifies: 15 to 20 received Ad26.COV2.S at low or high dose, single or two shots; several received placebo; per-sample allocation not given. Repertoires of vaccine and placebo recipients were sequenced from samples taken on day 63 after the first injection. This material consisted of peripheral blood, taken in a trial of Ad26.COV2.S vaccine versus placebo. The source is a person aged 18-60 years who received the Ad26.COV2.S COVID-19 vaccine or a placebo.

This clone has a single count. The V and J genes are TRBV5-4 and TRBJ1-2; 9 nucleotides match TRBD1. The CDR3 consists of 15 residues. Germline trimming cut 2 bases from V and 5 bases from J; bases unmatched to any gene: 7. Germline V CDR1 and CDR2: SGHNT, YYREEE (reference sequence). CDR3 in amino acids: CASSLGTGILYGYTF. DNA for the CDR3: TGTGCCAGCAGCTTAGGGACAGGGATACTTTATGGCTACACCTTC.

The chain joins TRBV6-5 to TRBJ2-4, with TRBD1 matching 7 bases. This CDR3 has 15 residues. J was trimmed by 15 bases and V by 7 bases; bases with no gene match: 21. Germline V lookup: CDR1 MNHEY, CDR2 SVGAGI. The CDR3 sequence: CASTLTGTDPYFLYF. The CDR3 DNA follows: TGTGCCAGCACTCTTACCGGGACAGACCCTTATTTTCTGTACTTC.

The chain employs TRBV30 and TRBJ1-1; D might be TRBD1 (6 bases). Germline V gene data show CDR1 as GTSNPN and CDR2 as SVGIG (reference sequence). The CDR3 length is 12 residues. V was pared by 3 bases and J by 3 bases, with 8 bases between. The CDR3 is CAWRGGHTEAFF. For the CDR3, the DNA is TGTGCCTGGAGGGGGGGGCACACTGAAGCTTTCTTT.

The rearrangement uses TRBV5-6 and TRBJ1-1; a weak D match, TRBD1 (5 bases). Trimming removed 0 bases from V and 3 bases from J, with 9 bases in between. There are 14 residues in the CDR3. Germline V CDR1 and CDR2: SGHDT, YYEEEE. The CDR3: CASSLVGDDTEAFF. The CDR3 DNA reads TGTGCCAGCAGCTTGGTTGGGGACGACACTGAAGCTTTCTTT.

CDR3 protein: CASSGGSSTDTQYF. The CDR3 DNA sequence: TGTGCCAGCAGTGGGGGAAGTAGCACAGATACGCAGTATTTT. The gene calls are TRBV6-4 and TRBJ2-3; D unresolved. The germline gives CDR1 MRHNA, CDR2 SNTAGT. The CDR3 is 14 amino acids. Trimming took 4 bases from V and 0 from J, leaving 8 bases between them.